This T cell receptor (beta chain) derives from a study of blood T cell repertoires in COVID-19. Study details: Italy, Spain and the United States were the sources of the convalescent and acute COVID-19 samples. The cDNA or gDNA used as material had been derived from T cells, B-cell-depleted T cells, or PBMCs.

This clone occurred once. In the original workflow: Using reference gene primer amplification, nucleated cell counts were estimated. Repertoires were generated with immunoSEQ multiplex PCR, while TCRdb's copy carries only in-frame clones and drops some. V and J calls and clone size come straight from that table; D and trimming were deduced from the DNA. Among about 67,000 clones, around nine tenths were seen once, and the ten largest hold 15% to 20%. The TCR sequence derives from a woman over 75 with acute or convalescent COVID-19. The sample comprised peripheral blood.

CDR3 sequence (DNA): TGTGCCAGCAGCGTTGGGAGTGGTGTAGATACGCAGTATTTT. It is translated as CASSVGSGVDTQYF. The V call is TRBV9, the J call TRBJ2-3, with D tentatively TRBD2 (5 bases). This CDR3 has 14 residues. From germline, CDR1 is SGDLS and CDR2 YYNGEE. Trimming shortened V by 2 bases and J by 5 bases, and 12 bases separated the two germline ends.